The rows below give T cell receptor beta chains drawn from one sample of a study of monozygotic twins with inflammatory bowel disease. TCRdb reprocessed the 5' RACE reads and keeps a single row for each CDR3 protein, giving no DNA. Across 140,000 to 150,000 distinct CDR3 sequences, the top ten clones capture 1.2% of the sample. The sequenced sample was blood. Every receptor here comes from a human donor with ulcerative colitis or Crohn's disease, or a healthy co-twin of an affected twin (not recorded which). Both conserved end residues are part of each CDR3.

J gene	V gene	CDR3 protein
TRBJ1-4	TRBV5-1	CASSTAGTGEEKLFF
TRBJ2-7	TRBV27	CASSLSPDYDEQYF
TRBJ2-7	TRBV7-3	CASSPGPTGEYYEQYF
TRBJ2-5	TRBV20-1	CSIGLAGMETQYF
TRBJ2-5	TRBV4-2	CASSQGLRERTQYF
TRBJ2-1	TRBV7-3	CASSWGGEQFF
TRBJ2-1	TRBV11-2	CASSLTIEQFF
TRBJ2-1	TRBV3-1	CASSQGLVGFF
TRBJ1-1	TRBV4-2	CASSHSPPKQGGDTEAFF
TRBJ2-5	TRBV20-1	CSASRAGETQYF
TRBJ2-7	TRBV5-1	CASSLAPRAAGGPYEQYF
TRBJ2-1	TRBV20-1	CSALTSGRALEQFF
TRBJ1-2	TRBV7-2	CASSLWGADYGYTF
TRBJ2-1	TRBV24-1	CAIRDSRYNEQFF
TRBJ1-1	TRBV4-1	CASSQVTAQLNTEAFF
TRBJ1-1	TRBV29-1	CSVGPGEGAFF
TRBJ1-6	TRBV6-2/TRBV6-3	CASSYLASDSPLHF
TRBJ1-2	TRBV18	CASSPIRGPLFGYTF
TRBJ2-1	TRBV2	CASNSGASYNEQFF
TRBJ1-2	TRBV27	CASTMDSNYGYTF
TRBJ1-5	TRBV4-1	CASSPRGINQPQHF
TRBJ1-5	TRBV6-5	CASSYRRGKHQPQHF
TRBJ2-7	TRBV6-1	CASSDETGHSYEQYF
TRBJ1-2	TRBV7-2	CASSLFSGFQGYGYTF
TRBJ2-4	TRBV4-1	CASSQDPQGAKNIQYF
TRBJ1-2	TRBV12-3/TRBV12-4	CASSLGPLYSYGYTF
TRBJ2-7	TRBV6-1	CASSEEGPPVVESYEQYF
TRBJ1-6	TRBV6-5	CASSSIDRSPLHF
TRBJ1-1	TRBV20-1	CSARGQGAWDTEAFF
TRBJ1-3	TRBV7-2	CASSLQSGGNTIYF
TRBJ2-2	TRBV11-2	CASSFISGSTGELFF